These T cell receptor beta chains were read from a single sample in a study of blood T cells in healthy people across ages. MiXCR was run by TCRdb on the 5' RACE reads, yielding one entry per CDR3 protein. The profile covers some 1.8 million distinct CDR3 sequences, with more than 35% appearing a single time and 20% to 25% taken by the ten largest. Sample: blood. These receptor sequences come from a human donor in good health. Both conserved end residues are part of each CDR3. A D gene is named only where the DNA matches it firmly. Size values are once, few and many counts, or a class for expanded clones, and some rows have none.

v_call	j_call	clone_size	d_call	cdr3_aa	cdr3_nt
TRBV20-1	TRBJ1-6	.	.	CSARTPGSSGSPPHF	TGCAGTGCTCGAACTCCGGGATCCAGCGGGTCACCCCCCCACTTT
TRBV3-1	TRBJ2-5	.	.	CASSQDSGPPETQYF	TGTGCCAGCAGCCAAGATTCGGGACCTCCGGAGACCCAGTACTTC
TRBV29-1	TRBJ2-7	few	TRBD2	CSATGTSDEQYF	TGCAGCGCCACAGGGACTAGCGACGAGCAGTACTTC
TRBV4-3	TRBJ1-1	.	.	CASSPLSPIRAGEKAFF	TGCGCCAGCAGCCCCCTCAGTCCGATTCGCGCCGGTGAGAAAGCTTTCTTT
TRBV7-3	TRBJ2-3	.	TRBD2	CASSSPAGGPEDTQYF	TGTGCCAGCAGCTCTCCCGCGGGGGGGCCTGAAGATACGCAGTATTTT
TRBV12-3/TRBV12-4	TRBJ1-6	once	.	CASRWGAANSPLHF	TGTGCCAGCAGATGGGGGGCAGCTAATTCACCCCTCCACTTT
TRBV12-3/TRBV12-4	TRBJ1-4	.	TRBD1	CASSAGGQGAEIGKLFF	TGTGCCAGCAGTGCCGGGGGACAGGGGGCGGAAATTGGAAAACTGTTTTTT
TRBV29-1	TRBJ2-5	.	.	CSAALGGSQETQYF	TGCAGCGCTGCGCTGGGGGGATCTCAAGAGACCCAGTACTTC
TRBV10-3	TRBJ2-1	.	.	CAISDPRHSYNERFF	TGTGCCATCAGCGACCCGAGGCACTCCTACAATGAGCGGTTCTTC
TRBV6-6	TRBJ1-4	.	.	CASSYGEREKLFF	TGTGCCAGCAGTTACGGGGAGCGTGAAAAACTGTTTTTT
TRBV9	TRBJ2-1	few	.	CASSGRGSSYNEQFF	TGTGCCAGCAGCGGCCGAGGGAGCTCCTACAATGAGCAGTTCTTC
TRBV7-9	TRBJ2-7	.	.	CASSLWVRPYEQYF	TGTGCCAGCAGCTTATGGGTACGGCCCTACGAGCAGTACTTC
TRBV29-1	TRBJ2-7	.	TRBD1	CSVGETGGIYEQYF	TGCAGCGTTGGAGAGACAGGGGGTATCTACGAGCAGTACTTC
TRBV29-1	TRBJ1-2	.	.	CSVANWTQNYGYTF	TGCAGCGTTGCGAACTGGACCCAAAACTATGGCTACACCTTC
TRBV29-1	TRBJ1-2	medium-sized	.	CSVVAGSGYTF	TGCAGCGTTGTGGCGGGGAGCGGCTACACCTTC
TRBV20-1	TRBJ1-1	few	.	CSARGVLEAFF	TGCAGTGCTAGAGGCGTCCTTGAAGCTTTCTTT
TRBV4-3	TRBJ2-1	few	TRBD2	CASSQIAGVGYNEQFF	TGCGCCAGCAGCCAAATAGCGGGGGTGGGGTACAATGAGCAGTTCTTC
TRBV6-5	TRBJ2-7	.	.	CASSYTKKSYEQYF	TGTGCCAGCAGTTACACGAAGAAATCCTACGAGCAGTACTTC
TRBV4-2	TRBJ1-2	.	.	CASGQLDRSGYTF	TGTGCCAGCGGCCAACTTGACAGGTCAGGCTACACCTTC
TRBV20-1	TRBJ1-1	few	.	CSARGGGWGTEAFF	TGCAGTGCTAGAGGGGGGGGATGGGGCACTGAAGCTTTCTTT
TRBV7-2	TRBJ2-7	.	.	CASSLVVINSYEQYF	TGTGCCAGCAGCTTAGTTGTGATCAATTCTTACGAGCAGTACTTC
TRBV5-5	TRBJ2-7	few	TRBD1	CASSRDRRYEQYF	TGTGCCAGCAGCAGGGACAGGAGATACGAGCAGTACTTC
TRBV14	TRBJ2-3	few	TRBD2	CASSHSYSSGGVGDTQYF	TGTGCCAGCAGCCACTCGTATTCTAGCGGGGGAGTCGGGGATACGCAGTATTTT